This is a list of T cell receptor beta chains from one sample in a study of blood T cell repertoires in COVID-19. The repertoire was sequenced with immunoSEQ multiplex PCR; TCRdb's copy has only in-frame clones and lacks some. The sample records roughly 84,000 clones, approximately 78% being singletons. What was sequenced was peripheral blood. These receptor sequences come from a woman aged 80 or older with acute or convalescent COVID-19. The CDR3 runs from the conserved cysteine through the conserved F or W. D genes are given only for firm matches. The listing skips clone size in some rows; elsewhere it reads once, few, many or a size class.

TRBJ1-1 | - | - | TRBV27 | TGTGCCAGCAGTTCGCCCTGGGCGAACACTGAAGCTTTCTTT | CASSSPWANTEAFF
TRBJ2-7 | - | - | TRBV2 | TGTGCCAGCAAACCGACGGGATTTTTCTACGAGCAGTACTTC | CASKPTGFFYEQYF
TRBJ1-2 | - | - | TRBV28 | TGTGCCAGCAGTCCCTCCTCCGGGAGGAACACCTTC | CASSPSSGRNTF
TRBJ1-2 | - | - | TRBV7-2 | TGTGCCAGCAGCTTAGTACCCGTCGCGGCTAACTATGGCTACACCTTC | CASSLVPVAANYGYTF
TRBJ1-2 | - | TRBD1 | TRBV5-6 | TGTGCCAGCAGCCCGACAGGGGTGGGCTATGGCTACACCTTC | CASSPTGVGYGYTF
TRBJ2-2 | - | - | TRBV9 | TGTGCCAGCAGGAGGGCCCACCTGAACACCGGGGAGCTGTTTTTT | CASRRAHLNTGELFF
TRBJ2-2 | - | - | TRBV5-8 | TGTGCCAGCAGCTTGGGACAAATATCCACCGGGGAGCTGTTTTTT | CASSLGQISTGELFF
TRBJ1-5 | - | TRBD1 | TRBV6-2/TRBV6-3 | TGTGCCAGCAGTTACACCACAGGGGCAGGCCAGCCCCAGCATTTT | CASSYTTGAGQPQHF
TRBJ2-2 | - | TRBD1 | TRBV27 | TGTGCCAGTGCGACAGGGACCAACACCGGGGAGCTGTTTTTT | CASATGTNTGELFF
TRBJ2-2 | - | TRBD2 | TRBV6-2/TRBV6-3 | TGTGCCAGCAGTTACCTTCCGGGACTAGCGAACACCGGGGAGCTGTTTTTT | CASSYLPGLANTGELFF
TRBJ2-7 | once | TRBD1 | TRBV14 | TGTGCCAGCAGCCACGGGACAGGGTTTTACGAGCAGTACTTC | CASSHGTGFYEQYF
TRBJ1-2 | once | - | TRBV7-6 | TGTGCCAGCAGCTACGCTGGCGGGCCTGGCTACACCTTC | CASSYAGGPGYTF
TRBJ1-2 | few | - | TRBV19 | TGTGCCAGTAGTATAGGGGGGGGCAGGCCCCATGGCTACACCTTC | CASSIGGGRPHGYTF
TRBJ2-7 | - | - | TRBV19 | TGTGCCAGTAGTATAGTTGCGGGGGCTGGGTCCCACGAGCAGTACTTC | CASSIVAGAGSHEQYF
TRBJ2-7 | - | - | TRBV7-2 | TGTGCCAGCAGCTTAAACCCTTCGACAGCCACCTACGAGCAGTACTTC | CASSLNPSTATYEQYF
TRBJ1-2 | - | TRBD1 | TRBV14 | TGTGCCAGCAGTCTAACAGGGGATCGTGGCTACACCTTC | CASSLTGDRGYTF
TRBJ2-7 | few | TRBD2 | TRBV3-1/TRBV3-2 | TGTGCCAGCAGCCTTAGCGGGTACGAGCAGTACTTC | CASSLSGYEQYF
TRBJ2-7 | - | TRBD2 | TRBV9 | TGTGCCAGCAGCGTAGGAGGGGAGGGGCCTTACGAGCAGTACTTC | CASSVGGEGPYEQYF
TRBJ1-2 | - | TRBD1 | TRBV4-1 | TGCGCCAGCAGCCAACCCGACAGGGTTGGAGGCTACACCTTC | CASSQPDRVGGYTF
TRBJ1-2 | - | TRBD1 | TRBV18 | TGTGCCAGCTCACCGACAGGGGATGGCTACACCTTC | CASSPTGDGYTF
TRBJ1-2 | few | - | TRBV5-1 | TGCGCCAGCAGCTTGAATAGCGGTGGCTACACCTTC | CASSLNSGGYTF
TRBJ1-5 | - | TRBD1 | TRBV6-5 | TGTGCCAGCAACTCGGGACAGGGTGCCCTACAGCCCCAGCATTTT | CASNSGQGALQPQHF
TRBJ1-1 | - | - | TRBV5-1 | TGCGCCAGCAGCTTGGGGTCTAGGCCCGAAGCTTTCTTT | CASSLGSRPEAFF
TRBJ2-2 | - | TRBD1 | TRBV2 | TGTGCCAGCACCCAGCCGACAGGGGCAAACACCGGGGAGCTGTTTTTT | CASTQPTGANTGELFF
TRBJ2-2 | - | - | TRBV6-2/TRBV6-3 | TGTGCCAGCAGCCCCACAGAGAACACCGGGGAGCTGTTTTTT | CASSPTENTGELFF
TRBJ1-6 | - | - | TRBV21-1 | TGTGCCAGCAGCAGCACAGGGCCCTATAATTCACCCCTCCACTTT | CASSSTGPYNSPLHF
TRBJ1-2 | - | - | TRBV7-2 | TGTGCCAGCAGCCCTTTAAAGGGGTATGGCTACACCTTC | CASSPLKGYGYTF
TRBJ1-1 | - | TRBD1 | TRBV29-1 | TGCAGCGCAGGACAGGGGGTTTCCACTGAAGCTTTCTTT | CSAGQGVSTEAFF
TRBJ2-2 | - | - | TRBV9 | TGTGCCAGCAGCGTACACCAGGGGATCGGGGAGCTGTTTTTT | CASSVHQGIGELFF
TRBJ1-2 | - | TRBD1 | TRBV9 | TGTGCCAGTCGGGACAGGGCAAGCTATGGCTACACCTTC | CASRDRASYGYTF
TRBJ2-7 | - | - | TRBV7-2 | TGTGCCAGCAGCTCGTTCCCCGGGACACTCTACGAGCAGTACTTC | CASSSFPGTLYEQYF
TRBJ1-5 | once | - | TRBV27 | TGTGCCAGCAGTTTTGAAGGAGGTCAGCCCCAGCATTTT | CASSFEGGQPQHF
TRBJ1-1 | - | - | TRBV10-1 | TGCGCCAGCAGTGAAAACTACGGGACTGAAGCTTTCTTT | CASSENYGTEAFF
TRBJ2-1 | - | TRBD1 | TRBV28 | TGTGCCAGCAGTAGGACAGGGGGCTTGTACAATGAGCAGTTCTTC | CASSRTGGLYNEQFF
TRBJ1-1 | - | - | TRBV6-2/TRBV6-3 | TGTGCCAGCAGTTACGCCCGCGGAGCTTTCTTT | CASSYARGAFF
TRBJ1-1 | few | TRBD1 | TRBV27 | TGTGCCAGCAGTTTAAGGGGGACAGGGGTCCTTGGTGGGGGGAACACTGAAGCTTTCTTT | CASSLRGTGVLGGGNTEAFF
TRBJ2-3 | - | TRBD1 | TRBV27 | TGTGCCAGCAGTTTACAAGGGACAGGGGTTGTAGATACGCAGTATTTT | CASSLQGTGVVDTQYF